Included here is one T cell receptor (beta chain) sequence, with context. Antigen unknown. The entry originates in a study of cytomegalovirus exposure and HLA in healthy donors. Study-level information: A subsequent analysis stated that the 120 or so validation repertoires were run on the same platform as the approximately 700 first-cohort repertoires.

Sequencing was performed with immunoSEQ multiplex PCR; in TCRdb, only in-frame clones are kept and a portion is missing. The data contain under 80,000 clones, 94% of them singletons. Whole-study findings and limits: The classifier was said to identify cytomegalovirus status with high specificity and sensitivity.

This CDR3 spans 16 amino acids. The V gene end was trimmed by 2 bases and the J gene end by 0 bases; junction bases not matched to a gene: 4. The V gene's germline CDR1 is SGHTA and CDR2 FQGNSA. Sequencing was performed on PBMCs. This TCR came from a woman between 18 and 29 years old in good health and CMV-seropositive. The chain uses TRBV7-2 and TRBJ1-3; 7 nucleotides align to TRBD1. The DNA for the CDR3 is TGTGCCAGCAGCTTATACACAGGGGCCTCTGGAAACACCATATATTTT. This codes for CASSLYTGASGNTIYF.